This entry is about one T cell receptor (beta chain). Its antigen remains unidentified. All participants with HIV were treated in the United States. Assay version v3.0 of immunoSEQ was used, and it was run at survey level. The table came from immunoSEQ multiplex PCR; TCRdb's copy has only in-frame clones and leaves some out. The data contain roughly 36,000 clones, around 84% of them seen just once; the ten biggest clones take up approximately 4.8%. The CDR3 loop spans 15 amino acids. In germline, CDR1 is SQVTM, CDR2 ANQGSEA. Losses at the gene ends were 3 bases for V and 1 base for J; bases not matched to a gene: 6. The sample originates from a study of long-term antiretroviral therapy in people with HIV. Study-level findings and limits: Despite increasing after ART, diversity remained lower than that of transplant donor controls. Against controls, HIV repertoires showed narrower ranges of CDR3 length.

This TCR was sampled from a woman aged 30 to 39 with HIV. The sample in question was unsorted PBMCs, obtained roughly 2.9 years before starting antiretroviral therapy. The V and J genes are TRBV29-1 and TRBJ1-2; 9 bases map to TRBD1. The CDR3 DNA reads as TGCAGCGTTGAGAAGCGACAGGGGGTTAACTATGGCTACACCTTC. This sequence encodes CSVEKRQGVNYGYTF.